Listed here are 24 T cell receptor beta chains from one sample, sequenced in a study of blood T cell repertoires in COVID-19. The method was immunoSEQ multiplex PCR; TCRdb's version includes in-frame clones alone and lacks a portion of them. The repertoire holds just under 80,000 clones, with about 90% as singletons. The sample taken for sequencing was peripheral blood. The receptors here all came from a human donor in a cohort sampled during active COVID-19.

The V and J genes are TRBV11-1 and TRBJ2-7, with TRBD1 matching 7 bases. The junction had 7 bases not matched to a gene; V was cut back by 2 bases and J by 3 bases. From germline, CDR1 is SGHAT and CDR2 FQDESV (reference sequence). The CDR3 is made up of 15 amino acids. CDR3 sequence reads: CASSLSGGYSYEQYF. As DNA, the CDR3 is TGTGCCAGCAGCTTATCAGGGGGTTATAGCTACGAGCAGTACTTC.

This chain joins TRBV27 and TRBJ2-7; maybe TRBD1 (5 bases). The CDR3 totals 13 residues. Germline V lookup: CDR1 MNHEY, CDR2 SMNVEV (reference sequence). Trimming stripped 3 bases from V and 5 bases from J, with 11 bases between. CDR3 sequence reads: CASSLQGPHEQYF. In nucleotides, the CDR3 is TGTGCCAGCAGTTTGCAGGGCCCCCACGAGCAGTACTTC.

A single count supports this clone. The V call is TRBV28, the J call TRBJ1-5; perhaps TRBD1 as D (5 bases). This CDR3 is built from 14 residues. With 6 bases removed from V and 4 bases from J, the gap between germline ends came to 13 bases. The germline gives CDR1 MDHEN, CDR2 SYDVKM. CDR3 loop: CASRSGTKNQPQHF. CDR3 nucleotide sequence: TGTGCCAGCAGGTCCGGGACTAAGAATCAGCCCCAGCATTTT.

This sequence joins TRBV12-5 and TRBJ2-5; D is uncertain. Deletions cut 2 bases from V and 4 bases from J, with 5 bases between. The germline V gene encodes CDR1 LGHNT and CDR2 FRNRAP. The CDR3 covers 12 residues. CDR3 protein: CASGLSRETQYF. CDR3 DNA sequence: TGTGCTAGTGGTTTGAGTAGAGAGACCCAGTACTTC. Drawing the rest from reference TRBV12-5 and TRBJ2-5, the complete variable domain is DARVTQTPRHKVTEMGQEVTMRCQPILGHNTVFWYRQTMMQGLELLAYFRNRAPLDDSGMPKDRFSAEMPDATLATLKIQPSEPRDSAVYFCASGLSRETQYFGPGTRLLVL.

The gene calls are TRBV6-1 and TRBJ2-3; maybe TRBD2 (7 bases). Trimming cost V 0 bases and J 0 bases, with 13 bases left between them. This CDR3 has 17 residues. Per germline, CDR1 MNHNS and CDR2 SASEGT. The CDR3 reads CASSEARGGESTDTQYF. In DNA, the CDR3 is TGTGCCAGCAGTGAAGCTAGGGGGGGGGAAAGCACAGATACGCAGTATTTT.

The rearrangement joins TRBV11-3 to TRBJ2-5; D remains unclear. V was pared by 2 bases and J by 2 bases, with 3 bases between. The CDR3 runs to 12 residues. Germline CDR1 is SGHNT and CDR2 is YENEEA. CDR3 residues: CASSLPQETQYF. The CDR3 nucleotides read TGTGCCAGCAGCTTACCGCAAGAGACCCAGTACTTC.

This chain joins TRBV3-1 (or the pseudogene TRBV3-2) and TRBJ2-7; the match to TRBD2 covers 8 bases. With 5 bases clipped from V and 2 bases from J, the junction kept 2 bases outside the gene matches. CDR3 size: 13 residues. Germline CDR1 is LGHDT and CDR2 is YNNKEL (reference sequence). CDR3 region: CASSLGLAYEQYF. The CDR3 DNA sequence: TGTGCCAGCAGCTTGGGACTAGCCTACGAGCAGTACTTC.

The chain is built from TRBV19 and TRBJ1-1; no definite D call. Germline CDR1 and CDR2: LNHDA and SQIVND (reference sequence). This CDR3 region has 13 residues. Trimming took 4 bases from V and 0 from J, leaving 6 bases between them. The CDR3 loop is CASSTNLNTEAFF. CDR3 DNA: TGTGCCAGTAGTACAAATTTGAACACTGAAGCTTTCTTT.

DNA for the CDR3: TGTGCCAGCAGCCAGGACAGACCCTACGAGCAGTACTTC. Amino acids: CASSQDRPYEQYF. The J gene is TRBJ2-7, the V gene TRBV11-2; TRBD1 might be the D (6 bases). Germline V gives CDR1 SGHAT, CDR2 FQNNGV. This CDR3 contains 13 residues. V was clipped by 5 bases and J by 2 bases, with 10 bases between them.

This chain links TRBV30 with TRBJ1-3; a weak D match, TRBD1 (5 bases). Germline V gene sequence: CDR1 GTSNPN, CDR2 SVGIG (reference sequence). CDR3 length equals 13 residues. The CDR3 is CAVRQRAGNTIYF. CDR3 in DNA: TGTGCTGTGCGACAGCGCGCTGGAAACACCATATATTTT.

The V call is TRBV21-1, the J call TRBJ2-7; the table's D call TRBD2 went unverified against the DNA. TRBV21-1 is a pseudogene locus. The CDR3 consists of 16 residues. The CDR3 nucleotides read TGTGCCAGCAGCAAAGCGACTAGCGGGAGGGCCTACGAGCAGTACTTC. It encodes CASSKATSGRAYEQYF.

This clone was seen a few times. The chain links TRBV12-3 or TRBV12-4 to TRBJ1-6; no clear D. Trimming stripped 1 base from V and 11 bases from J, with 9 bases between. The CDR3 spans 13 residues. The CDR3 region is CASSLDFVAPLHF. The CDR3 bases are TGTGCCAGCAGTTTAGACTTCGTCGCACCCCTCCACTTT.

V is TRBV19 and J is TRBJ1-3; D is undetermined. CDR1 LNHDA and CDR2 SQIVND come from the germline V gene (reference sequence). The CDR3 loop spans 13 amino acids. This chain's CDR3 is CASRTESGNTIYF. In DNA form, the CDR3 reads TGTGCTTCGAGGACTGAATCTGGAAACACCATATATTTT.

The V gene is TRBV7-2, the J gene TRBJ2-1; possible D gene TRBD1, 6 bases. The CDR3 runs to 15 residues. Looked up from germline, CDR1 is SGHTA and CDR2 is FQGNSA. V gave up 0 bases and J gave up 5 bases, with 11 bases separating them. This CDR3 is CASSLAGAPDNEQFF. CDR3 nucleotide sequence: TGTGCCAGCAGCTTAGCGGGGGCCCCTGACAATGAGCAGTTCTTC. Full variable domain (missing parts from reference TRBV7-2 and TRBJ2-1): GAGVSQSPSNKVTEKGKDVELRCDPISGHTALYWYRQSLGQGLEFLIYFQGNSAPDKSGLPSDRFSAERTGGSVSTLTIQRTQQEDSAVYLCASSLAGAPDNEQFFGPGTRLTVL.

The gene calls are TRBV6-5 and TRBJ2-3; 7 bases fit TRBD2. V lost 8 bases to trimming and J lost 2 bases; unmatched junction nucleotides: 10. The CDR3 runs 15 residues. CDR1 is MNHEY and CDR2 is SVGAGI in the germline V gene. This chain's CDR3 is CASRLQRGYTDTQYF. For the CDR3, the DNA is TGTGCCAGCCGCCTCCAGCGGGGCTACACAGATACGCAGTATTTT.

The gene calls are TRBV3-1 (or the pseudogene TRBV3-2) and TRBJ2-3, with a weak D call TRBD1 (6 bases). In germline, CDR1 is LGHDT, CDR2 YNNKEL (reference sequence). V was cut by 1 base and J by 2 bases, with 13 bases left in between. This CDR3 has 16 residues. The CDR3 loop is CASSQVLGHLTDTQYF. CDR3 nucleotide sequence: TGTGCCAGCAGCCAAGTGTTGGGACACCTCACAGATACGCAGTATTTT.

The gene calls are TRBV5-1 and TRBJ2-2; possibly TRBD2 for D (6 bases). CDR3 length equals 14 residues. Trimming cost V 7 bases and J 2 bases, with 12 bases left between them. The germline V gene has CDR1 SGHRS and CDR2 YFSETQ. The CDR3: CASGFGGNTGELFF. The CDR3 region has the DNA TGCGCCAGCGGGTTCGGGGGAAACACCGGGGAGCTGTTTTTT. The complete variable domain, with remaining parts taken from reference TRBV5-1 and TRBJ2-2, reads KAGVTQTPRYLIKTRGQQVTLSCSPISGHRSVSWYQQTPGQGLQFLFEYFSETQRNKGNFPGRFSGRQFSNSRSEMNVSTLELGDSALYLCASGFGGNTGELFFGEGSRLTVL.

The chain couples TRBV7-3 to TRBJ1-5; D is unclear. The CDR3 consists of 13 residues. The V end was cut by 1 base, the J end by 9 bases, with 10 bases between. CDR1 is SGHTA, CDR2 FQGTGA, per germline. The CDR3 DNA is TGTGCCAGCAGCTTAAACCCAGCGGGGCCCCAGCATTTT. This gives the protein CASSLNPAGPQHF.

The V call is TRBV7-3, the J call TRBJ2-3, with D possibly being TRBD2 (6 bases). Germline loops: CDR1 SGHTA, CDR2 FQGTGA. The CDR3 contains 16 residues. V lost 2 bases and J lost 2, with 14 bases in between. This CDR3 is CASSLFAGTHTDTQYF. CDR3 DNA sequence: TGTGCCAGCAGCTTATTTGCGGGAACCCACACAGATACGCAGTATTTT.

This clone came up once. J is TRBJ1-2 and V is TRBV7-9; no definite D call. V lost 1 base and J 1 base, leaving 10 bases between the germline ends. CDR3 size: 15 residues. The V gene's germline CDR1 is SEHNR and CDR2 FQNEAQ (reference sequence). The CDR3 here is CASSLETSVNYGYTF. The CDR3 DNA sequence: TGTGCCAGCAGCTTAGAAACAAGTGTTAACTATGGCTACACCTTC.

CDR3 loop: CASSPHPTLPNSPLHF. The CDR3 DNA reads TGTGCCAGCAGCCCACACCCGACTCTCCCTAATTCACCCCTCCACTTT. The J gene is TRBJ1-6, the V gene TRBV7-9; D is unclear. Germline lookup yields CDR1 SEHNR and CDR2 FQNEAQ (reference sequence). This CDR3 is 16 amino acids long. V was pared by 5 bases and J by 6 bases, with 17 bases between. Variable domain in full (rest from reference TRBV7-9 and TRBJ1-6): DTGVSQNPRHKITKRGQNVTFRCDPISEHNRLYWYRQTLGQGPEFLTYFQNEAQLEKSRLLSDRFSAERPKGSFSTLEIQRTEQGDSAMYLCASSPHPTLPNSPLHFGNGTRLTVT.

The chain uses TRBV2 and TRBJ1-1, with no clear D. Deletions cut 3 bases from V and 5 bases from J, with 10 bases between. The germline V gene encodes CDR1 SNHLY and CDR2 FYNNEI. The CDR3 is 13 residues long. The CDR3 sequence is CASSDGRRTEAFF. The CDR3, as DNA: TGTGCCAGCAGTGATGGGAGGAGGACTGAAGCTTTCTTT.

The chain has TRBV4-3 and TRBJ1-5; a weak D match, TRBD1 (5 bases). The germline V gene has CDR1 LGHNA and CDR2 YSLEER. V lost 0 bases and J lost 5, with 11 bases in between. The CDR3 runs 15 residues. The CDR3: CASSQDFQGDQPQHF. The CDR3 DNA is TGCGCCAGCAGCCAAGATTTCCAGGGTGATCAGCCCCAGCATTTT.

This clone turned up a few times. The rearrangement joins TRBV28 to TRBJ2-2, with TRBD2 matching 10 bases. Per germline, CDR1 MDHEN and CDR2 SYDVKM. V lost 2 bases and J lost 6; bases outside the gene matches: 6. CDR3 length: 16 residues. In nucleotides, the CDR3 is TGTGCCAGCAGTTTACAGGCTAGCGGGAGCCCCGGGGAGCTGTTTTTT. This translates into CASSLQASGSPGELFF.